Following are 23 T cell receptor beta chains from one sample sequenced in a study of blood T cells in healthy people across ages. The second PCR ran about 6 to 11 cycles with a sample-barcoded 5' primer and J-beta primers. TCRdb processed the 5' RACE reads anew with MiXCR; each CDR3 protein has one entry. The profile shows about 1.5 million distinct CDR3 sequences, less than 45% of them singletons. Input material: blood. The receptor source for this set is a woman aged 18-29 years in good health.

This clonotype was observed a few times. The chain links TRBV20-1 to TRBJ2-1; 10 bases map to TRBD1. Germline V lookup: CDR1 DFQATT, CDR2 SNEGSKA (reference sequence). This CDR3 has 15 residues. J lost 6 bases, V lost 4 bases, and 9 bases had no gene match. The CDR3 loop is CSAKPGQGFSNEQFF. CDR3 nucleotides: TGCAGTGCTAAACCGGGACAGGGGTTTAGCAATGAGCAGTTCTTC.

This chain links TRBV29-1 with TRBJ2-5; no reliable D call. Germline values: CDR1 SQVTM, CDR2 ANQGSEA. Trimming cost V 6 bases and J 0 bases, with 8 bases left between them. The CDR3 has 12 residues. As DNA, the CDR3 is TGCAGCGTCGCTCGGTACCAAGAGACCCAGTACTTC. Translation gives CSVARYQETQYF.

The chain couples TRBV19 to TRBJ2-3, with D possibly matching TRBD1 (7 bases). The V gene lost 1 base and the J gene lost 7 bases, with 18 bases spanning the gap. The CDR3 loop spans 16 amino acids. Germline values: CDR1 LNHDA, CDR2 SQIVND (reference sequence). The CDR3, as DNA: TGTGCCAGTAGTATAGCCCAGGGGGGTGGAGTATATACGCAGTATTTT. It codes for CASSIAQGGGVYTQYF.

This clonotype was counted between two and nine times. The chain joins TRBV2 to TRBJ2-5; D is ambiguous. The CDR3 sequence is 12 residues long. V was cut by 6 bases and J by 2 bases, with 7 bases left in between. In germline, CDR1 is SNHLY, CDR2 FYNNEI. As DNA, the CDR3 is TGTGCCAGCAGCCACTATCAAGAGACCCAGTACTTC. Its translation is CASSHYQETQYF.

This CDR3 is CASSSSTRDGNYGYTF. CDR3 sequence (DNA): TGCGCCAGCAGCTCCTCGACCCGGGACGGCAACTATGGCTACACCTTC. This rearrangement joins TRBV5-1 to TRBJ1-2, with D possibly TRBD1 on 5 matching bases. The germline V gene has CDR1 SGHRS and CDR2 YFSETQ. The CDR3 has 16 amino acids. Trimming stripped 3 bases from V and 2 bases from J, with 17 bases between.

The chain employs TRBV29-1 and TRBJ2-1; 10 bases align to TRBD2. TRBJ2-7 explains the end of the DNA better; the J call may be wrong. The CDR3 has 16 amino acids. Germline loops: CDR1 SQVTM, CDR2 ANQGSEA. The CDR3 loop is CSVEGASGSSYNEQYF. CDR3 coding DNA: TGCAGCGTTGAAGGGGCTAGCGGGAGTTCCTACAATGAGCAGTACTTC.

The rearrangement joins TRBV28 to TRBJ2-3, with 10 positions matching TRBD2. Germline V gene data show CDR1 as MDHEN and CDR2 as SYDVKM. The CDR3 consists of 17 residues. The V and J ends lost 2 bases and 4 bases, in that order; junction bases with no gene match: 9. CDR3 coding DNA: TGTGCCAGCAGTTTAAGTGTGGCTAGCGGGAGTCCAGATACGCAGTATTTT. Translating it yields CASSLSVASGSPDTQYF.

DNA of the CDR3: TGCGCCAGCAGCTTGGTGAACTCTGGAGACTATGGCTACACCTTC. Its protein is CASSLVNSGDYGYTF. The chain carries TRBV5-1 and TRBJ1-2; no firm D call. Between the trimmed V and J ends, which lost 0 bases and 3 bases, there was a span of 12 bases. The CDR3 is 15 amino acids. Per germline, CDR1 SGHRS and CDR2 YFSETQ.

This clonotype appeared a few times. The V and J genes are TRBV4-3 and TRBJ1-2; the D gene is possibly TRBD1 (5 bases). The CDR3 loop spans 16 amino acids. Trimming cost V 4 bases and J 3 bases, with 18 bases left between them. Germline V gene lookup returns CDR1 LGHNA and CDR2 YSLEER. CDR3 in DNA: TGCGCCAGCAGCCCCACCTTCCGACAGCGCTACTATGGCTACACCTTC. Translation: CASSPTFRQRYYGYTF.

The chain couples TRBV28 to TRBJ1-2; 8 nucleotides line up with TRBD1. The CDR3 sequence is 16 residues long. Germline V gives CDR1 MDHEN, CDR2 SYDVKM. V lost 4 bases to trimming and J lost 8 bases; unmatched junction nucleotides: 15. The DNA of the CDR3 is TGTGCCAGCAGTTCCCCCAGGGGGCAGGCGGTGGACGGCTACACCTTC. It specifies CASSSPRGQAVDGYTF.

On this clonotype itself: One end of the junction is discordant with germline, which a read error may explain. The gene calls are TRBV3-1 and TRBJ1-5; D is unclear. The germline V gene has CDR1 LGHDT and CDR2 YNNKEL (reference sequence). The CDR3 extends over 16 amino acids. CDR3 residues: CASIQEVGRRNQPQHF. CDR3 nucleotides: TGTGCCAGCATCCAAGAGGTGGGCAGGCGCAATCAGCCCCAGCATTTT. Based on the CDR3 plus reference TRBV3-1 and TRBJ1-5, the full variable domain is DTAVSQTPKYLVTQMGNDKSIKCEQNLGHDTMYWYKQDSKKFLKIMFSYNNKELIINETVPNRFSPKSPDKAHLNLHINSLELGDSAVYFCASIQEVGRRNQPQHFGDGTRLSIL.

This clonotype was counted a few times. V and J are TRBV21-1 and TRBJ2-3; whether TRBD1, the table's D call, matches the DNA was not checked. TRBV21-1 is given as a pseudogene. The CDR3 contains 18 residues. This chain's CDR3 is CASPNSPGTGLCTDTQYF. The CDR3 coding sequence is TGTGCCAGCCCGAACAGTCCCGGGACAGGGCTTTGCACAGATACGCAGTATTTT.

This clonotype was observed a few times. V usage is TRBV2 and J usage is TRBJ2-4, with D tentatively TRBD2 (6 bases). The end of the DNA is better explained by TRBJ2-7, so the J call may be wrong. The length of the CDR3 is 14 residues. Germline-derived CDR1 and CDR2 are SNHLY and FYNNEI. In DNA form, the CDR3 reads TGTGCCAGCAGTGATGGAGGGAGCTTAAACGAGCAGTACTTC. It is translated as CASSDGGSLNEQYF.

The chain employs TRBV6-2 or TRBV6-3 and TRBJ2-7; 9 positions agree with TRBD1. The CDR3 is 16 residues long. Trimming at V came to 6 bases and at J to 4 bases, leaving 13 bases not matched to a gene. CDR1 and CDR2 from the germline V gene are MNHEY and SVGEGT. CDR3 residues: CASSSNSGTGYYEQYF. In DNA form, the CDR3 reads TGTGCCAGCAGCTCAAACTCCGGGACAGGGTATTACGAGCAGTACTTC.

The chain uses TRBV21-1 and TRBJ2-3; TRBD2 is the table's D call, not checked against the DNA. TRBV21-1 is deemed a pseudogene. This CDR3 is built from 14 residues. The CDR3 DNA sequence: TGTGCCAGCAGCAACTCCTGCGGGGCAGATACGCAGTATTTT. Translated: CASSNSCGADTQYF.

J is TRBJ1-1 and V is TRBV12-3 or TRBV12-4, with 7 bases aligning to TRBD1. V shed 3 bases and J 11 bases; nucleotides not matched to a gene: 6. This CDR3 region has 12 residues. CDR3 residues: CASSFFRGRAFF. As DNA, the CDR3 is TGTGCCAGCAGTTTTTTCAGGGGGAGGGCTTTCTTT.

This clonotype was recorded only once. The V and J genes are TRBV7-3 and TRBJ2-3; weak D call: TRBD1 (6 bases). The V and J ends lost 5 bases and 0 bases respectively, with 15 bases between them. This CDR3 comprises 16 residues. The germline gives CDR1 SGHTA, CDR2 FQGTGA. The chain's CDR3 is CASSPRRTASTDTQYF. CDR3 nucleotide sequence: TGTGCCAGCAGCCCACGAAGGACAGCTAGCACAGATACGCAGTATTTT.

This chain joins TRBV7-6 and TRBJ2-7, with TRBD2 identical over 8 bases. V gave up 5 bases and J gave up 7 bases; unmatched junction bases: 13. Per the germline V gene, CDR1 is SGHVS and CDR2 is FNYEAQ. The CDR3 has 15 amino acids. CDR3 in amino acids: CASSNLAGSDNEQYF. CDR3 coding DNA: TGTGCCAGCAGCAACCTAGCGGGCTCAGACAATGAGCAGTACTTC. Drawing the rest from reference TRBV7-6 and TRBJ2-7, the complete variable domain is GAGVSQSPRYKVTKRGQDVALRCDPISGHVSLYWYRQALGQGPEFLTYFNYEAQQDKSGLPNDRFSAERPEGSISTLTIQRTEQRDSAMYRCASSNLAGSDNEQYFGPGTRLTVT.

This chain links TRBV11-2 with TRBJ1-1, with a weak D call TRBD1 (5 bases). V lost 1 base, J lost 11 bases, and 17 bases lay in between. The CDR3 totals 14 residues. Germline-derived CDR1 and CDR2 are SGHAT and FQNNGV. The CDR3 bases are TGTGCCAGCAGCTTAGGAAGCGCAGGGCGGGACGCTTTCTTT. Translated, it gives CASSLGSAGRDAFF.

Worth noting for this clonotype: Relative to the germline gene, one junction end is altered; a read error may explain this. J is TRBJ2-3 and V is TRBV24-1, with 7 nucleotides matching TRBD1. The germline V gene has CDR1 KGHDR and CDR2 SFDVKD. The CDR3 runs 14 residues. The CDR3 nucleotides are TGTGCCGCCAGTGATTTCGCGACAGGGGATACGCAGTATTTT. This gives the protein CAASDFATGDTQYF.

The chain couples TRBV3-1 to TRBJ2-5; D possibly corresponds to TRBD2 (5 bases). The germline V and J ends were trimmed by 0 bases and 4 bases, with 12 bases remaining between them. Germline V gene sequence: CDR1 LGHDT, CDR2 YNNKEL (reference sequence). This CDR3 is built from 15 residues. This chain's CDR3 is CASSQEDLAGETQYF. In DNA, the CDR3 is TGTGCCAGCAGCCAAGAGGACCTAGCCGGAGAGACCCAGTACTTC.

The table lists this clonotype with many counts. The chain links TRBV7-6 to TRBJ1-5; possibly TRBD1 for D (6 bases). The CDR3 runs 15 residues. CDR1 is SGHVS, CDR2 FNYEAQ, per germline. Between the trimmed V and J ends, which lost 1 base and 5 bases, there was a span of 12 bases. The CDR3, as DNA: TGTGCCAGCAGCTTAGAACAGGGCTTCTATCAGCCCCAGCATTTT. Translating it yields CASSLEQGFYQPQHF.

V is TRBV6-2 or TRBV6-3 and J is TRBJ1-1; TRBD1 matches at 8 bases. Trimming took 6 bases from V and 2 from J; bases not matched to a gene: 11. Germline V lookup: CDR1 MNHEY, CDR2 SVGEGT. The CDR3 runs to 16 residues. The CDR3, as DNA: TGTGCCAGCAGCCCCTTACAGGGGGGGGAAAACACTGAAGCTTTCTTT. As protein: CASSPLQGGENTEAFF.